The source of this T cell receptor (beta chain) is a study of cytomegalovirus exposure and HLA in healthy donors. The PCR was carried out with 60 Vbeta primers and 13 Jbeta primers. The table came from immunoSEQ multiplex PCR; TCRdb's copy has only in-frame clones and leaves some out. The sample lists 60,000 to 80,000 clones; around 73% were seen once. Overall study results and limits: The classifier, whose performance was assessed in both the original and validation cohorts, reportedly diagnosed cytomegalovirus status with high specificity and sensitivity.

Comment on this clone: What it binds is not known.

This TCR came from a girl aged 5-17 years in good health and CMV-seropositive. Input material: PBMCs.

CDR3 nucleotides: TGTGCCTGGAACCAGGCCCTCACAGATACGCAGTATTTT. This codes for CAWNQALTDTQYF. This rearrangement joins TRBV30 to TRBJ2-3; D not certain. Germline CDR1 and CDR2: GTSNPN and SVGIG (reference sequence). This CDR3 spans 13 amino acids. With 4 bases removed from V and 2 bases from J, the gap between germline ends came to 10 bases.